This entry lists 22 T cell receptor beta chains sequenced from one sample in a study of a mutant IDH1 vaccine in newly diagnosed glioma. Libraries were prepared by immunoSEQ multiplex PCR; TCRdb keeps only in-frame clonotypes and omits some of them. The table lists roughly 50,000 clones, about 82% of them singletons. Time point denoted: baseline, week 1 (first vaccination visit). Indicated treatment: pre-vaccination baseline after standard-of-care therapy. The sequencing used PBMCs, collected from a glioma patient treated with radiotherapy, temozolomide or both. These receptors all stem from a man younger than 35 with glioma.

This chain links TRBV29-1 with TRBJ1-2, with TRBD1 identical over 7 bases. The CDR3 has 14 residues. Germline loops: CDR1 SQVTM, CDR2 ANQGSEA. Trimming cost V 6 bases and J 3 bases; bases outside gene matches: 10. The CDR3 DNA follows: TGCAGCGTGTTTGCCGACAGGGTTGACTATGGCTACACCTTC. Translation gives CSVFADRVDYGYTF.

The DNA for the CDR3 is TGCGCCACCGCAGGACAGGGTGAAGCTTTCTTT. Its protein is CATAGQGEAFF. The chain uses TRBV5-1 and TRBJ1-1, with 8 bases that match TRBD1. There are 11 residues in the CDR3. Germline trimming cut 9 bases from V and 7 bases from J; bases unmatched to any gene: 5. Germline CDR1 SGHRS, CDR2 YFSETQ.

CDR3 region: CASSQSPSGVPEAFF. CDR3 coding DNA: TGTGCCAGCAGCCAATCACCCTCCGGGGTCCCTGAAGCTTTCTTT. The rearrangement uses TRBV16 and TRBJ1-1; D gene ambiguous. V was trimmed by 0 bases and J by 6 bases, leaving 14 bases between them. Germline values: CDR1 KGHSY, CDR2 FQNENV. This CDR3 is built from 15 residues.

The gene calls are TRBV7-2 and TRBJ2-7; D might be TRBD1 (6 bases). Germline V lookup: CDR1 SGHTA, CDR2 FQGNSA. Trimming pared 1 base from V and 6 bases from J, leaving 13 bases between. This CDR3 contains 14 residues. The CDR3 spells CASSLGRGGGEQYF. CDR3 sequence (DNA): TGTGCCAGCAGCTTAGGGCGAGGGGGTGGCGAGCAGTACTTC.

This clone was detected only once. The V call is TRBV11-2, the J call TRBJ2-3; no clear D gene. V dropped 2 bases and J dropped 6 bases, with 6 bases sitting between them. Germline V gene data show CDR1 as SGHAT and CDR2 as FQNNGV. This CDR3 comprises 12 residues. The CDR3: CASSLRIDTQYF. The CDR3 DNA sequence: TGTGCCAGCAGCTTAAGGATTGATACGCAGTATTTT. The whole variable domain, filled in from reference TRBV11-2 and TRBJ2-3, reads EAGVAQSPRYKIIEKRQSVAFWCNPISGHATLYWYQQILGQGPKLLIQFQNNGVVDDSQLPKDRFSAERLKGVDSTLKIQPAKLEDSAVYLCASSLRIDTQYFGPGTRLTVL.

This clone has a handful of counts. This chain joins TRBV4-3 and TRBJ1-1, with D unclear. V was shortened by 4 bases and J by 3 bases, with 15 bases between the two germline ends. CDR1 is LGHNA and CDR2 is YSLEER in the germline V gene. The CDR3 contains 15 residues. For the CDR3, the DNA is TGCGCCAGCAGCCCCTCGGCGTTTTACGACACTGAAGCTTTCTTT. This translates into CASSPSAFYDTEAFF.

The chain combines TRBV6-1 with TRBJ1-2; 7 bases map to TRBD1. This CDR3 is built from 14 residues. The junction had 11 bases not matched to a gene; V was cut back by 4 bases and J by 9 bases. The V gene's germline CDR1 is MNHNS and CDR2 SASEGT. The CDR3 bases are TGTGCCAGCAGTGTAAACAGGGGAGGCTCTAGCTACACCTTC. Translated: CASSVNRGGSSYTF.

The chain is built from TRBV7-9 and TRBJ2-3, with 15 bases identical to TRBD2. The V gene end was trimmed by 5 bases and the J gene end by 7 bases; junction bases not matched to a gene: 7. The CDR3 length is 16 residues. Germline values: CDR1 SEHNR, CDR2 FQNEAQ (reference sequence). CDR3 residues: CASSHRTSGRGNTQYF. CDR3 in DNA: TGTGCCAGCAGCCACAGGACTAGCGGGAGGGGAAATACGCAGTATTTT.

The V call is TRBV15, the J call TRBJ1-5; the match to TRBD1 covers 8 bases. Looked up from germline, CDR1 is LNHNV and CDR2 is YYDKDF (reference sequence). The CDR3 contains 14 residues. The V and J ends lost 3 bases and 6 bases, in that order; junction bases with no gene match: 4. The CDR3 loop is CATSSRTGTQPQHF. CDR3 bases: TGTGCCACCAGCAGCCGGACAGGGACTCAGCCCCAGCATTTT.

This rearrangement joins TRBV10-3 to TRBJ1-1; TRBD1 is a possible D gene (5 bases). Germline CDR1 and CDR2: ENHRY and SYGVKD. The CDR3 covers 12 residues. V lost 6 bases and J 1 base, leaving 6 bases between the germline ends. The CDR3 loop reads CAIRDTNTEAFF. CDR3 bases: TGTGCCATCAGGGACACGAACACTGAAGCTTTCTTT.

This chain connects TRBV4-3 to TRBJ1-3; weak D call: TRBD1 (5 bases). This CDR3 is built from 16 residues. The V gene's germline CDR1 is LGHNA and CDR2 YSLEER. V was trimmed by 0 bases and J by 4 bases, leaving 13 bases between them. This CDR3 is CASSQDRGISGNTIYF. CDR3 nucleotide sequence: TGCGCCAGCAGCCAAGATCGGGGGATCTCGGGAAACACCATATATTTT.

The chain joins TRBV11-2 to TRBJ1-1, with TRBD1 matching 7 bases. This CDR3 is built from 14 residues. Germline CDR1 and CDR2: SGHAT and FQNNGV. Unmatched junction bases numbered 5, after V lost 6 bases and J lost 1 base. CDR3: CASRMTGQNTEAFF. The DNA of the CDR3 is TGTGCCAGCAGAATGACAGGGCAGAACACTGAAGCTTTCTTT.

This clone was observed a few times. The rearrangement links TRBV15 to TRBJ1-4; D ambiguous. The germline V gene encodes CDR1 LNHNV and CDR2 YYDKDF (reference sequence). The CDR3 has 15 residues. V lost 0 bases to trimming and J lost 8 bases, with 13 bases between them. CDR3 residues: CATSRDRLAWEKLFF. The CDR3 bases are TGTGCCACCAGCAGAGATAGGCTCGCCTGGGAAAAACTGTTTTTT.

The genes are TRBV28 and TRBJ1-2; 8 bases line up with TRBD1. There are 14 residues in the CDR3. The junction had 8 bases not matched to a gene; V was cut back by 7 bases and J by 4 bases. The germline CDR1 and CDR2 sequences are MDHEN and SYDVKM. The CDR3 DNA is TGTGCCAGCAAGCCGGACAGGGCCATCTATGGCTACACCTTC. Protein sequence: CASKPDRAIYGYTF.

This clone appeared a single time. CDR3 region: CAWSVISGLSGNTIYF. In DNA form, the CDR3 reads TGTGCCTGGAGTGTCATCAGTGGACTCTCTGGAAACACCATATATTTT. The V gene is TRBV30, the J gene TRBJ1-3; D is uncertain. V was cut by 0 bases and J by 0 bases, with 12 bases left in between. This CDR3 comprises 16 residues. CDR1 is GTSNPN and CDR2 is SVGIG in the germline V gene (reference sequence).

CDR3 bases: TGTGCCTGGAATTGGGGAGGGTCCTACAATGAGCAGTTCTTC. Translated, it gives CAWNWGGSYNEQFF. The chain has TRBV30 and TRBJ2-1; TRBD2 aligns across 7 bases. V lost 4 bases to trimming and J lost 1 base; unmatched junction nucleotides: 4. Germline V gene lookup returns CDR1 GTSNPN and CDR2 SVGIG (reference sequence). The CDR3 runs to 14 residues.

This clone was observed once. The V call is TRBV5-4, the J call TRBJ1-1; 7 positions agree with TRBD1. J lost 0 bases, V lost 2 bases, and 1 base had no gene match. The CDR3 covers 14 residues. CDR1 is SGHNT and CDR2 is YYREEE in the germline V gene (reference sequence). This CDR3 reads CASSLQGMNTEAFF. CDR3 coding DNA: TGTGCCAGCAGCTTACAGGGGATGAACACTGAAGCTTTCTTT.

Comments on this clone: With a far larger clone one base away, a read error is the likely cause. The chain joins TRBV29-1 to TRBJ1-2; no clear D gene. V gave up 3 bases and J gave up 3 bases, with 2 bases separating them. Germline V gene lookup returns CDR1 SQVTM and CDR2 ANQGSEA. The CDR3 sequence is 10 residues long. The CDR3 region has the DNA TGCAGCGTTGAGGACTATGGCTACACCTTC. It is translated as CSVEDYGYTF. The full variable domain, in which reference TRBV29-1 and TRBJ1-2 provide the parts outside the CDR3, is SAVISQKPSRDICQRGTSLTIQCQVDSQVTMMFWYRQQPGQSLTLIATANQGSEATYESGFVIDKFPISRPNLTFSTLTVSNMSPEDSSIYLCSVEDYGYTFGSGTRLTVV.

The chain links TRBV29-1 to TRBJ1-1; D is unclear. This CDR3 comprises 13 residues. Germline V CDR1 and CDR2: SQVTM, ANQGSEA. Trimming took 4 bases from V and 0 from J, leaving 9 bases between them. CDR3 DNA: TGCAGCGTTGTTGGACGGATGAACACTGAAGCTTTCTTT. Amino acids: CSVVGRMNTEAFF.

V and J are TRBV5-1 and TRBJ2-5; D is undetermined. Trimming cost V 7 bases and J 2 bases, with 12 bases left between them. This CDR3 region has 13 residues. Germline lookup yields CDR1 SGHRS and CDR2 YFSETQ. CDR3 sequence: CASAVISQETQYF. For the CDR3, the DNA is TGCGCCAGCGCGGTTATCTCTCAAGAGACCCAGTACTTC.

This clone was detected many times. The rearrangement links TRBV7-9 to TRBJ1-1; D perhaps matches TRBD1 (5 bases). In germline, CDR1 is SEHNR, CDR2 FQNEAQ (reference sequence). Trimming took 1 base from V and 0 from J, leaving 9 bases between them. This CDR3 is built from 15 residues. CDR3 DNA: TGTGCCAGCAGCTTAGGTACAGGTTTGAACACTGAAGCTTTCTTT. Translation: CASSLGTGLNTEAFF.

The genes are TRBV5-6 and TRBJ2-5, with TRBD1 identical over 9 bases. Per germline, CDR1 SGHDT and CDR2 YYEEEE. CDR3 size: 15 residues. Germline trimming cut 0 bases from V and 4 bases from J; bases unmatched to any gene: 4. The CDR3 DNA sequence: TGTGCCAGCAGCTTGGTCCCGACAGGGGGAGAGACCCAGTACTTC. Translating it yields CASSLVPTGGETQYF.